This T cell receptor beta chain was sequenced during a study of T cell responses to AZD1222 COVID-19 vaccine. Study results and limitations: Repertoire sampling happened only post peak T cell response. Among AZD1222 vaccinees, only six or seven were seropositive at baseline. Possibly, clonal diversity was underestimated; donors were largely white British and included more females.

As regards this clone: The antigen is undetermined.

In germline, CDR1 is MDHEN, CDR2 SYDVKM. This CDR3 spans 21 amino acids. Trimming took off 6 bases at V and 9 bases at J, with 36 bases between the two ends. Clones were sequenced by immunoSEQ multiplex PCR, and TCRdb holds only the in-frame ones, with some missing. The sample yields about 97,000 clones, about 86% seen once. The receptor comes from an adult in good health. The sequencing here drew on peripheral blood, taken on day 0 of AZD1222 vaccination. The rearrangement joins TRBV28 to TRBJ1-6; D is ambiguous. The DNA for the CDR3 is TGTGCCAGCAGCCCCATCCGGCCAGTGGGTCCGGGCCGCCAGTTTGGTTCACCCCTCCACTTT. Translated, it gives CASSPIRPVGPGRQFGSPLHF.